This T cell receptor (beta chain) was observed in a study of T cells in localized non-small cell lung cancer. Comments on this clone: The antigen is not known. The same CDR3 arises from other DNA sequences in this sample as well.

The method was immunoSEQ multiplex PCR; TCRdb's version includes in-frame clones alone and lacks a portion of them. The sample consists of tens of thousands of clones, approximately 88% of them appearing once. Findings and caveats of the study: Peak T cell clonality was found in uninvolved adjacent lung, exceeding tumor. In the blood, greater T cell density corresponded to longer overall survival. Heterogeneity within the tumor remains possible, as just one region underwent sequencing.

The specimen was peripheral blood, collected before any cancer treatment. The receptor comes from a female donor at least 60 years old with stage I lung adenocarcinoma.

The CDR3, as DNA: TGTGCCAGCAGCCTTCACCTCCAAGAGACCCAGTACTTC. Amino acids: CASSLHLQETQYF. J is TRBJ2-5 and V is TRBV7-2; no clear D gene. CDR3 length: 13 residues. Germline loops: CDR1 SGHTA, CDR2 FQGNSA. Trimming took off 5 bases at V and 1 base at J, with 8 bases between the two ends.